These 5 T cell receptor beta chains came from one sample sequenced in a study of blood T cell repertoires in COVID-19. Clones were sequenced by immunoSEQ multiplex PCR, and TCRdb holds only the in-frame ones, with some missing. The sample holds approximately 460,000 clones, 85% to 90% seen once. The sequencing input was peripheral blood. These receptors came from a man younger than 35 with COVID-19, enrolled during active disease.

The chain uses TRBV11-2 and TRBJ1-3; 8 bases fit TRBD1. The CDR3 covers 16 residues. Unmatched junction bases numbered 8, after V lost 3 bases and J lost 4 bases. CDR1 and CDR2 from the germline V gene are SGHAT and FQNNGV. The CDR3 DNA reads TGTGCCAGCAGCTTCCAAGACAGGGGAAGGGGAAACACCATATATTTT. This encodes CASSFQDRGRGNTIYF.

This rearrangement joins TRBV7-9 to TRBJ1-4; D is undetermined. The germline V gene encodes CDR1 SEHNR and CDR2 FQNEAQ (reference sequence). The CDR3 contains 15 residues. Trimming cost V 4 bases and J 3 bases, with 12 bases left between them. CDR3 sequence reads: CASSSSPVSNEKLFF. DNA for the CDR3: TGTGCCAGCAGCTCCTCCCCGGTGTCTAATGAAAAACTGTTTTTT.

V is TRBV25-1 and J is TRBJ2-1; TRBD2 matches 7 bases. The CDR3 runs 14 residues. CDR1 is MGHDK, CDR2 SYGVNS, per germline. With V trimmed by 6 bases and J by 1 base, 3 bases remained unmatched. CDR3 sequence (DNA): TGTGCCAGCAGAGGACTAGATTCCTACAATGAGCAGTTCTTC. The encoded protein is CASRGLDSYNEQFF.

V gene TRBV3-1 (or the pseudogene TRBV3-2) combines with J gene TRBJ1-1; 9 bases match TRBD1. The CDR3 sequence is 15 residues long. Germline loops: CDR1 LGHDT, CDR2 YNNKEL (reference sequence). J lost 1 base, V lost 2 bases, and 2 bases had no gene match. The chain's CDR3 is CASSQNRGPNTEAFF. CDR3 in DNA: TGTGCCAGCAGCCAAAACAGGGGGCCGAACACTGAAGCTTTCTTT.

V usage is TRBV29-1 and J usage is TRBJ1-6; 9 bases match TRBD1. After removal of 6 bases from V and 7 bases from J, the junction contained 4 bases not matched to a gene. The germline V gene encodes CDR1 SQVTM and CDR2 ANQGSEA. The CDR3 has 13 residues. CDR3 loop: CSVGQGTNSPLHF. The CDR3 DNA follows: TGCAGCGTAGGACAGGGGACCAATTCACCCCTCCACTTT.